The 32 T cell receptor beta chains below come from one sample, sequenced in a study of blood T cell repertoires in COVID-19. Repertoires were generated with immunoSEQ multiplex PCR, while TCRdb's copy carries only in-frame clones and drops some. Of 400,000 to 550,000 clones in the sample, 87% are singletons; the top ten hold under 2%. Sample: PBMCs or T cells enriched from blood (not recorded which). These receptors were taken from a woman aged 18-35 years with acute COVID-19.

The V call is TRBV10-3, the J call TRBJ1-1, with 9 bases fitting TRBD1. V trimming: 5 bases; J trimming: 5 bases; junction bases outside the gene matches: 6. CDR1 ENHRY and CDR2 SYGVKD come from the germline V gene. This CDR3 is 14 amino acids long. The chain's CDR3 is CAISKDRGGTEAFF. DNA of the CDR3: TGTGCCATCAGTAAGGACAGGGGAGGGACTGAAGCTTTCTTT.

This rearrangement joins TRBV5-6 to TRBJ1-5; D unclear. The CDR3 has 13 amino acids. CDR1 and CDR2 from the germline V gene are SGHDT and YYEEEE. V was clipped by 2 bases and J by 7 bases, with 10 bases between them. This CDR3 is CASSFVGEQPQHF. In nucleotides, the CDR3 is TGTGCCAGCAGCTTTGTCGGGGAGCAGCCCCAGCATTTT.

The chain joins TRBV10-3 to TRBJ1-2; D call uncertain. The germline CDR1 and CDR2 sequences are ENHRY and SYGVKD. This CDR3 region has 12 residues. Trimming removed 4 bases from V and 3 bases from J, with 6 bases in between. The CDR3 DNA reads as TGTGCCATCAGTGTCCAGGACTATGGCTACACCTTC. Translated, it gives CAISVQDYGYTF.

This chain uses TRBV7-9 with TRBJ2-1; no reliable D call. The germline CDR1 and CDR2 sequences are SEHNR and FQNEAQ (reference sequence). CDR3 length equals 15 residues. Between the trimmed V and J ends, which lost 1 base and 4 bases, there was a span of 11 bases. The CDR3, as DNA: TGTGCCAGCAGCTTAGGAAATAGCAGATACAATGAGCAGTTCTTC. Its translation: CASSLGNSRYNEQFF.

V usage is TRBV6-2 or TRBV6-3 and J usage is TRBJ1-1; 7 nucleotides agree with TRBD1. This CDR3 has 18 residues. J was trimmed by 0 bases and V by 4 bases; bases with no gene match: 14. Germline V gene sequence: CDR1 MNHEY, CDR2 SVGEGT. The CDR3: CASSLGTEYIPMNTEAFF. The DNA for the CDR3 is TGTGCCAGCAGTTTAGGGACAGAGTACATACCAATGAACACTGAAGCTTTCTTT.

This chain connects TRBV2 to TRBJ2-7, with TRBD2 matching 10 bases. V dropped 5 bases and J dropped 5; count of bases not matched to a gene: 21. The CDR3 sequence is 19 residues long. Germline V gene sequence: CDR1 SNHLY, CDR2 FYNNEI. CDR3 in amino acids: CASSPHPGASSGGPDEQYF. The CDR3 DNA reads TGTGCCAGCAGTCCTCACCCAGGGGCGAGTAGCGGGGGGCCAGACGAGCAGTACTTC.

The DNA for the CDR3 is TGTGCCAGCAGCCGATCAGGGGCAAACAATGAGCAGTTCTTC. Amino acid sequence: CASSRSGANNEQFF. The chain uses TRBV7-3 and TRBJ2-1, with D maybe TRBD1 (6 bases). V was pared by 5 bases and J by 5 bases, with 13 bases between. The CDR3 length is 14 residues. Germline CDR1 SGHTA, CDR2 FQGTGA.

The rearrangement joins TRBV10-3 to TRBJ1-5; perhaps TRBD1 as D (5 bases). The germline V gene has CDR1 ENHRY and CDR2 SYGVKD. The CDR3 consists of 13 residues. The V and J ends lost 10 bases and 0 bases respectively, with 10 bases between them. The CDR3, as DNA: TGTGCCAGGCAGGGTTATAGCAATCAGCCCCAGCATTTT. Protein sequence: CARQGYSNQPQHF.

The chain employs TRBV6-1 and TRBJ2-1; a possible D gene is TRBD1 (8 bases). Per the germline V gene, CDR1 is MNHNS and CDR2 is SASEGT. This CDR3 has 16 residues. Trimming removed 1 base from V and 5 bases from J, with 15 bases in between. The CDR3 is CASSEEYRGRDNEQFF. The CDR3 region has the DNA TGTGCCAGCAGTGAAGAATACAGGGGGAGGGACAATGAGCAGTTCTTC.

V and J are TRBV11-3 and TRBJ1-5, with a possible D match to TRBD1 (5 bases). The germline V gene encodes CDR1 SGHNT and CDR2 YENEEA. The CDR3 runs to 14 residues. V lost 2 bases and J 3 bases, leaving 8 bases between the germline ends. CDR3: CASSLRTPNQPQHF. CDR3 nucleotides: TGTGCCAGCAGCTTAAGGACACCCAATCAGCCCCAGCATTTT.

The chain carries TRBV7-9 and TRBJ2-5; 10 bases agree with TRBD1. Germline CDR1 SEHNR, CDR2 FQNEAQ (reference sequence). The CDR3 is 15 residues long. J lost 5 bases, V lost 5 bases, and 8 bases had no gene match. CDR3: CASSPPGQGWETQYF. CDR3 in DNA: TGTGCCAGCAGCCCCCCGGGACAGGGGTGGGAGACCCAGTACTTC. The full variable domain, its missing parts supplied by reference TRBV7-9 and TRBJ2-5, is DTGVSQNPRHKITKRGQNVTFRCDPISEHNRLYWYRQTLGQGPEFLTYFQNEAQLEKSRLLSDRFSAERPKGSFSTLEIQRTEQGDSAMYLCASSPPGQGWETQYFGPGTRLLVL.

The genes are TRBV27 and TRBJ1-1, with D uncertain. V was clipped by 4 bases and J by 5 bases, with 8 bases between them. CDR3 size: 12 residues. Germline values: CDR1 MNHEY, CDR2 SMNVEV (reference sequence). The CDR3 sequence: CASSSHRTEAFF. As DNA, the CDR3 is TGTGCCAGCAGTTCGCATCGGACTGAAGCTTTCTTT.

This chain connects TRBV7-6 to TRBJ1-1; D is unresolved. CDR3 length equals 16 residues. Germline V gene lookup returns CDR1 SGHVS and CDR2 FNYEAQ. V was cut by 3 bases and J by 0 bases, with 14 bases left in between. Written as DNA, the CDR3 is TGTGCCAGCAGCTTGAGGCAAGGCGGGATGAACACTGAAGCTTTCTTT. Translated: CASSLRQGGMNTEAFF. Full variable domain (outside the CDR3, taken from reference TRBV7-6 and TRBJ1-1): GAGVSQSPRYKVTKRGQDVALRCDPISGHVSLYWYRQALGQGPEFLTYFNYEAQQDKSGLPNDRFSAERPEGSISTLTIQRTEQRDSAMYRCASSLRQGGMNTEAFFGQGTRLTVV.

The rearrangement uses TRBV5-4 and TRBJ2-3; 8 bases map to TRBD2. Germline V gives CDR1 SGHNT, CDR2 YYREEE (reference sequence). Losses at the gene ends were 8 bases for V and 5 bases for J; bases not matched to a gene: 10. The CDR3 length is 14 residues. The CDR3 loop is CASKEGGRLDTQYF. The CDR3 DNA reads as TGTGCCAGTAAAGAGGGCGGGAGGTTAGATACGCAGTATTTT.

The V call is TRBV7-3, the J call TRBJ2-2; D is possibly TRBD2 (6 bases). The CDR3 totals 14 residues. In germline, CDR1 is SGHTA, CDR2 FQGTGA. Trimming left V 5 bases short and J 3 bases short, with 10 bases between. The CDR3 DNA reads TGTGCCAGCAGCCGGGGGTCCGACACCGGGGAGCTGTTTTTT. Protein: CASSRGSDTGELFF.

In DNA form, the CDR3 reads TGTGCTAGTGGTTCCCTTAGCGGTTACAATGAGCAGTTCTTC. It translates to CASGSLSGYNEQFF. The V call is TRBV12-5, the J call TRBJ2-1, with a possible D match to TRBD2 (6 bases). Trimming stripped 4 bases from V and 4 bases from J, with 11 bases between. The CDR3 runs 14 residues. Germline V CDR1 and CDR2: LGHNT, FRNRAP.

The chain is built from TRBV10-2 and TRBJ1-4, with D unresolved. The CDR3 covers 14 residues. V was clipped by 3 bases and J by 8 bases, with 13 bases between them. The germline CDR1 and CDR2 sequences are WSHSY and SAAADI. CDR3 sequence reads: CASSEAADYEKLFF. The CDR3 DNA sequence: TGCGCCAGCAGTGAAGCAGCGGATTACGAAAAACTGTTTTTT.

The CDR3 spells CASSESQGADTGELFF. The CDR3 DNA reads as TGCGCCAGCAGTGAGTCGCAAGGGGCGGACACCGGGGAGCTGTTTTTT. This chain links TRBV10-2 with TRBJ2-2; a weak D match, TRBD1 (5 bases). The CDR3 totals 16 residues. The ends were cut back, 0 bases at V and 3 bases at J, with 11 bases in the middle. In germline, CDR1 is WSHSY, CDR2 SAAADI.

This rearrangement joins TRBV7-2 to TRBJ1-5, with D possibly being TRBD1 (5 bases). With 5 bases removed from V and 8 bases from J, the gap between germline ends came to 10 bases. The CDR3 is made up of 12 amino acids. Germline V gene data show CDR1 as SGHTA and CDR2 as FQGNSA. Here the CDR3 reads CASSPGGEPQHF. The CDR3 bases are TGTGCCAGCAGCCCGGGGGGGGAGCCCCAGCATTTT.

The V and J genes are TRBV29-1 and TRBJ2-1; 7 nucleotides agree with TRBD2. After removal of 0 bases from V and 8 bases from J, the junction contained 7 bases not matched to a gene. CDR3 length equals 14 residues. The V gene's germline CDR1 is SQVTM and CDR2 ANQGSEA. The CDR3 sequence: CSVEESGRADEQFF. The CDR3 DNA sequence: TGCAGCGTTGAAGAGAGTGGGAGGGCCGATGAGCAGTTCTTC.

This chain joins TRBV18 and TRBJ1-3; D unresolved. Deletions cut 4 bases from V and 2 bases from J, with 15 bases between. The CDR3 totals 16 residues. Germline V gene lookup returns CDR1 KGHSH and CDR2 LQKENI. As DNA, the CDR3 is TGTGCCAGCTCACAAACGGAGGGTATTGCTGGAAACACCATATATTTT. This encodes CASSQTEGIAGNTIYF.

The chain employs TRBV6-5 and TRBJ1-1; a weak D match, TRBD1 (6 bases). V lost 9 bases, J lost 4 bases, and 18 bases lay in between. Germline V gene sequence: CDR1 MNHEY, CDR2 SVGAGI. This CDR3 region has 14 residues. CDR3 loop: CASTKQGLFTEAFF. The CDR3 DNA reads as TGTGCCAGTACAAAACAGGGCCTTTTCACTGAAGCTTTCTTT.

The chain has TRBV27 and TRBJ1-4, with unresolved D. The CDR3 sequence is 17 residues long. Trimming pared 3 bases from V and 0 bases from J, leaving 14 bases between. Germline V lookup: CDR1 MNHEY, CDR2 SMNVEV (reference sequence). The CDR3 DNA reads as TGTGCCAGCAGTTTCGCACCCCACAGTTCAACTAATGAAAAACTGTTTTTT. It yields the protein CASSFAPHSSTNEKLFF.

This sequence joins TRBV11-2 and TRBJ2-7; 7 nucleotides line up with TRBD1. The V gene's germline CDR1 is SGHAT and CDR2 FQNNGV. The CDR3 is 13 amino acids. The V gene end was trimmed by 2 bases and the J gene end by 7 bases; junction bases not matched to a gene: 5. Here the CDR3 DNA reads TGTGCCAGCAGCTTACGACAGGGTGGGGAGCAGTACTTC. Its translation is CASSLRQGGEQYF.

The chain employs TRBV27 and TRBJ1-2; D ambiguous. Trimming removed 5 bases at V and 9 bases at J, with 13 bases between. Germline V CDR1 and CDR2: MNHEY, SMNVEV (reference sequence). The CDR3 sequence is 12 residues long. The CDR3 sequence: CASSQRRDSYTF. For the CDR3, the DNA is TGTGCCAGCAGTCAGAGGAGGGATAGCTACACCTTC.

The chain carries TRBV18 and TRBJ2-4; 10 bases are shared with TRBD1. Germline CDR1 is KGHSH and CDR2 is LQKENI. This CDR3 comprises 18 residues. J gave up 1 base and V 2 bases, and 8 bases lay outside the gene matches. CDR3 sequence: CASSPIGGTGVAKNIQYF. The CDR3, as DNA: TGTGCCAGCTCACCAATTGGAGGGACAGGGGTGGCCAAAAACATTCAGTACTTC.

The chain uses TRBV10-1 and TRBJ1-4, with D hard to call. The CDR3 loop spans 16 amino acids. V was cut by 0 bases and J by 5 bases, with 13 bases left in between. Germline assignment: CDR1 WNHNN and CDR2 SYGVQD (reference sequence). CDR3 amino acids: CASSESTRRSNEKLFF. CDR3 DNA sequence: TGCGCCAGCAGTGAGTCGACCCGACGGAGCAATGAAAAACTGTTTTTT.

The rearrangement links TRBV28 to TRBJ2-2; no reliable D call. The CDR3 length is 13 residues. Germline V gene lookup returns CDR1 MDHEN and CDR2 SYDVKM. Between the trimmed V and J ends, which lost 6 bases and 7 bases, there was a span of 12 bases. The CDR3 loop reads CASSYRSVGELFF. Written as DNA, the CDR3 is TGTGCCAGCAGCTACCGAAGCGTCGGGGAGCTGTTTTTT.

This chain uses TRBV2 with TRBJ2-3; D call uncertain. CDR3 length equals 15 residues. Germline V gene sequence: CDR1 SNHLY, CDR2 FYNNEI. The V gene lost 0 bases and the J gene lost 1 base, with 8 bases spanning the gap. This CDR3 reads CASSEATVGTDTQYF. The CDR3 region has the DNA TGTGCCAGCAGTGAAGCAACGGTGGGCACAGATACGCAGTATTTT.

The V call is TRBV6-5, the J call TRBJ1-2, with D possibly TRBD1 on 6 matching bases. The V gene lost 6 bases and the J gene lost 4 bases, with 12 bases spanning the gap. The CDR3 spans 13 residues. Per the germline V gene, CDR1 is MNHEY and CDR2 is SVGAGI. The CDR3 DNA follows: TGTGCCAGCAGCCAGGGGCCCGCCTATGGCTACACCTTC. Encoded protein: CASSQGPAYGYTF.

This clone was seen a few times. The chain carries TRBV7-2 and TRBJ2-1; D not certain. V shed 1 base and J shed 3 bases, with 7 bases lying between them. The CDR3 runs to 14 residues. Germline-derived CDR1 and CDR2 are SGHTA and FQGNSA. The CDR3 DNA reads TGTGCCAGCAGCTTAGTGGCCTTCTACAATGAGCAGTTCTTC. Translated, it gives CASSLVAFYNEQFF.

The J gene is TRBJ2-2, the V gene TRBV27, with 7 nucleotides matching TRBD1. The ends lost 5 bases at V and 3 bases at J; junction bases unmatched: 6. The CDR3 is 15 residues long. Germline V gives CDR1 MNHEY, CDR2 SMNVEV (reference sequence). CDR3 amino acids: CASSRTDRDTGELFF. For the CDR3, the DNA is TGTGCCAGCAGTCGAACAGACAGGGACACCGGGGAGCTGTTTTTT.